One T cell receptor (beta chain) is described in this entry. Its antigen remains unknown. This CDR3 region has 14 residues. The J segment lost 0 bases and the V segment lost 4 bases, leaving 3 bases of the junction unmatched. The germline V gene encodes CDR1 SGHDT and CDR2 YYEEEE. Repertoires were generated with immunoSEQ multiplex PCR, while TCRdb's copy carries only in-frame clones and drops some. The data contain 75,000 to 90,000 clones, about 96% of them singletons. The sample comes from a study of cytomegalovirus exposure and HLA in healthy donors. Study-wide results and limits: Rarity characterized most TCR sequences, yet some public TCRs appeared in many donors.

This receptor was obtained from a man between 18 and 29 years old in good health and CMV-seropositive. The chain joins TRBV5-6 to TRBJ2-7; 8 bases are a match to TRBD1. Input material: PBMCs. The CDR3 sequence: CASSRTGSSYEQYF. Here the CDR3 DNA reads TGTGCCAGCAGCCGGACAGGGAGCTCCTACGAGCAGTACTTC.